Shown below are 32 T cell receptor beta chains from a single sample sequenced in a study of OX40 agonist ivuxolimab in advanced cancers. Profiled with immunoSEQ multiplex PCR; TCRdb holds only in-frame clones, not every one. The table includes 36,000 or so clones, 65% to 85% detected once. The sequencing used CD4+ or CD8+ T cells sorted from blood, collected in a trial of the OX40 agonist ivuxolimab. These receptors came from an adult with an advanced solid tumor such as melanoma, head and neck, liver or kidney cancer.

This clone came up a few times. The V gene is TRBV4-3, the J gene TRBJ1-4, with D possibly matching TRBD1 (5 bases). CDR3 size: 15 residues. Germline CDR1 is LGHNA and CDR2 is YSLEER. With 0 bases removed from V and 6 bases from J, the gap between germline ends came to 11 bases. This CDR3 is CASSQDLGVDEKLFF. The DNA of the CDR3 is TGCGCCAGCAGCCAAGATTTAGGGGTCGATGAAAAACTGTTTTTT.

The table lists this clone with a few counts. J is TRBJ2-5 and V is TRBV30; TRBD2 matches 7 bases. Per germline, CDR1 GTSNPN and CDR2 SVGIG (reference sequence). This CDR3 is 15 amino acids long. V lost 1 base and J lost 5; bases outside the gene matches: 10. The CDR3 loop is CAWSGGAGMGETQYF. The CDR3 DNA sequence: TGTGCCTGGAGTGGAGGAGCGGGAATGGGGGAGACCCAGTACTTC.

The J gene is TRBJ2-1, the V gene TRBV4-1, with 9 bases aligning to TRBD2. Germline loops: CDR1 MGHRA, CDR2 YSYEKL. Trimming removed 1 base from V and 6 bases from J; junction bases left unmatched: 10. The CDR3 spans 17 residues. CDR3 bases: TGCGCCAGCAGCCAAGGCCTGGGCGGGAGGGCGAGCAATGAGCAGTTCTTC. Its protein product is CASSQGLGGRASNEQFF.

The J gene is TRBJ2-7, the V gene TRBV5-8; D is unclear. V lost 0 bases to trimming and J lost 2 bases, with 3 bases between them. CDR1 SGHTS and CDR2 YDEGEE come from the germline V gene. The length of the CDR3 is 12 residues. CDR3 DNA sequence: TGTGCCAGCAGCTTGGGGGCCTACGAGCAGTACTTC. Amino acid sequence: CASSLGAYEQYF.

V is TRBV9 and J is TRBJ2-3, with 9 bases aligning to TRBD1. After removal of 4 bases from V and 5 bases from J, the junction contained 11 bases not matched to a gene. Germline-derived CDR1 and CDR2 are SGDLS and YYNGEE. This CDR3 has 16 residues. The CDR3 bases are TGTGCCAGCAGCACGAGCCACGGGACAGGGAGAGATACGCAGTATTTT. Translating it yields CASSTSHGTGRDTQYF.

The genes are TRBV5-1 and TRBJ2-7, with D perhaps TRBD2 (6 bases). CDR3 length: 14 amino acids. The germline gives CDR1 SGHRS, CDR2 YFSETQ. V lost 1 base and J lost 1, with 9 bases in between. In DNA, the CDR3 is TGCGCCAGCAGCTTGCGTGCGGGATCCTACGAGCAGTACTTC. Translating it yields CASSLRAGSYEQYF.

The chain recombines TRBV25-1 with TRBJ2-2; perhaps D is TRBD1 or TRBD2 (6 bases each). The CDR3 totals 18 residues. V lost 1 base, J lost 0 bases, and 15 bases lay in between. Germline values: CDR1 MGHDK, CDR2 SYGVNS. The CDR3 is CASSESRGRGPNTGELFF. The CDR3 DNA is TGTGCCAGCAGTGAATCCCGGGGGCGCGGTCCGAACACCGGGGAGCTGTTTTTT. Complete variable domain (other parts from reference TRBV25-1 and TRBJ2-2): EADIYQTPRYLVIGTGKKITLECSQTMGHDKMYWYQQDPGMELHLIHYSYGVNSTEKGDLSSESTVSRIRTEHFPLTLESARPSHTSQYLCASSESRGRGPNTGELFFGEGSRLTVL.

This clone was detected only a few times. This sequence joins TRBV2 and TRBJ1-4; D is ambiguous. V was trimmed by 3 bases and J by 4 bases, leaving 15 bases between them. The CDR3 runs 16 residues. Germline CDR1 is SNHLY and CDR2 is FYNNEI. In nucleotides, the CDR3 is TGTGCCAGCAGTGACATTCCCGGGGTCATTAATGAAAAACTGTTTTTT. It yields the protein CASSDIPGVINEKLFF.

This clone was seen more than once but under ten times. The chain combines TRBV7-9 with TRBJ2-7; a weak D match, TRBD1 (6 bases). This CDR3 has 15 amino acids. In germline, CDR1 is SEHNR, CDR2 FQNEAQ (reference sequence). V was pared by 4 bases and J by 0 bases, with 13 bases between. The CDR3 here is CASSYRTVSSYEQYF. The CDR3 coding sequence is TGTGCCAGCAGCTACAGGACAGTTAGCTCCTACGAGCAGTACTTC.

The chain joins TRBV5-1 to TRBJ1-1; 7 nucleotides match TRBD1. V lost 3 bases to trimming and J lost 2 bases; unmatched junction nucleotides: 7. Germline CDR1 SGHRS, CDR2 YFSETQ. There are 15 residues in the CDR3. CDR3 DNA sequence: TGCGCCAGCAGCTACCGGGACAGCCTTAACACTGAAGCTTTCTTT. Translation gives CASSYRDSLNTEAFF.

A single count supports this clone. The chain uses TRBV6-1 and TRBJ1-5; D uncertain. The CDR3 has 17 residues. With 2 bases removed from V and 3 bases from J, the gap between germline ends came to 17 bases. Germline assignment: CDR1 MNHNS and CDR2 SASEGT. CDR3 residues: CASSELMVPSPNQPQHF. CDR3 nucleotide sequence: TGTGCCAGCAGTGAATTAATGGTGCCCAGCCCCAATCAGCCCCAGCATTTT.

CDR3 sequence: CASSELRSSYNSPLHF. For the CDR3, the DNA is TGTGCCAGCAGTGAACTTCGGAGCTCCTATAATTCACCCCTCCACTTT. The chain recombines TRBV6-1 with TRBJ1-6; D gene uncertain. V gave up 2 bases and J gave up 0 bases, with 8 bases separating them. From germline, CDR1 is MNHNS and CDR2 SASEGT. CDR3 size: 16 residues.

The V call is TRBV4-1, the J call TRBJ2-1; D possibly corresponds to TRBD2 (5 bases). The CDR3 sequence is 15 residues long. Per the germline V gene, CDR1 is MGHRA and CDR2 is YSYEKL. The V end lost 3 bases, the J end lost 0 bases, and 9 bases lay between the germline ends. The CDR3, as DNA: TGCGCCAGCAGCCACCCGGGGAACTCCTACAATGAGCAGTTCTTC. Protein: CASSHPGNSYNEQFF.

CDR3 nucleotide sequence: TGTGCCAGCAGCTTGGCGTACACTGAAGCTTTCTTT. Encoded protein: CASSLAYTEAFF. The rearrangement uses TRBV5-6 and TRBJ1-1; D uncertain. Germline-derived CDR1 and CDR2 are SGHDT and YYEEEE. The germline V and J ends were trimmed by 0 bases and 3 bases, with 3 bases remaining between them. The CDR3 covers 12 residues.

The V call is TRBV18, the J call TRBJ2-5; tentatively, D is TRBD1 (5 bases). V lost 2 bases, J lost 4 bases, and 11 bases lay in between. CDR1 is KGHSH, CDR2 LQKENI, per germline. The CDR3 loop spans 14 amino acids. The CDR3 reads CASSPTTERETQYF. In nucleotides, the CDR3 is TGTGCCAGCTCACCAACGACAGAGCGAGAGACCCAGTACTTC.

J is TRBJ2-1 and V is TRBV4-3; 8 bases align to TRBD2. Per germline, CDR1 LGHNA and CDR2 YSLEER. The CDR3 contains 15 residues. J lost 10 bases, V lost 0 bases, and 8 bases had no gene match. CDR3 loop: CASSQDYSGAGEQFF. The CDR3, as DNA: TGCGCCAGCAGCCAAGATTATAGCGGGGCGGGGGAGCAGTTCTTC.

The chain joins TRBV7-2 to TRBJ2-1; D is unclear. Germline CDR1 is SGHTA and CDR2 is FQGNSA. CDR3 length: 13 residues. Deletions cut 0 bases from V and 9 bases from J, with 9 bases between. The DNA for the CDR3 is TGTGCCAGCAGCTTAGCTTCGGTCTCTGAGCAGTTCTTC. Translated: CASSLASVSEQFF.

This clone has a handful of counts. V is TRBV10-2 and J is TRBJ2-1; a possible D gene is TRBD2 (5 bases). This CDR3 is 13 amino acids long. Deletions cut 6 bases from V and 7 bases from J, with 13 bases between. Germline lookup yields CDR1 WSHSY and CDR2 SAAADI. The DNA for the CDR3 is TGCGCCAGCAGGGAGGACGGATTTAATGAGCAGTTCTTC. It codes for CASREDGFNEQFF.

The CDR3 nucleotides are TGTGCCAGCAGTTACCTGGACAGGGGGGGCACTGAAGCTTTCTTT. Encoded protein: CASSYLDRGGTEAFF. The J gene is TRBJ1-1, the V gene TRBV6-6, with 10 bases fitting TRBD1. CDR1 is MNHNY and CDR2 is SVGAGI in the germline V gene (reference sequence). This CDR3 has 15 residues. V gave up 2 bases and J gave up 4 bases; unmatched junction bases: 4.

The rearrangement uses TRBV7-9 and TRBJ2-7; weak D call: TRBD2 (6 bases). CDR3 length equals 14 residues. Trimming stripped 5 bases from V and 5 bases from J, with 16 bases between. Germline V gives CDR1 SEHNR, CDR2 FQNEAQ (reference sequence). The CDR3 region is CASSLQLRGDEQYF. For the CDR3, the DNA is TGTGCCAGCAGCCTGCAGCTGCGCGGGGACGAGCAGTACTTC.

V gene TRBV27 combines with J gene TRBJ2-2; 8 nucleotides match TRBD2. The CDR3 has 16 amino acids. V gave up 5 bases and J gave up 3 bases; unmatched junction bases: 8. The germline V gene encodes CDR1 MNHEY and CDR2 SMNVEV (reference sequence). CDR3 loop: CASSPPTSDYTGELFF. CDR3 bases: TGTGCCAGCAGTCCTCCGACTAGCGACTACACCGGGGAGCTGTTTTTT.

The count of this clone is one. V and J are TRBV7-9 and TRBJ2-5, with no clear D. Germline V lookup: CDR1 SEHNR, CDR2 FQNEAQ (reference sequence). Trimming cost V 5 bases and J 5 bases, with 24 bases left between them. The CDR3 covers 17 residues. In DNA, the CDR3 is TGTGCCAGCAGCCCCACGGTGGGCATTGGTTTTGGGGAGACCCAGTACTTC. It codes for CASSPTVGIGFGETQYF.

V and J are TRBV15 and TRBJ2-5, with D uncertain. The end of the DNA fits TRBJ2-7 better, so the J call may be wrong. The CDR3 has 14 amino acids. CDR1 LNHNV and CDR2 YYDKDF come from the germline V gene (reference sequence). The CDR3 region is CATSLAASSYEQYF. DNA for the CDR3: TGTGCCACCTCTCTCGCGGCTAGCTCCTACGAGCAGTACTTC.

This rearrangement joins TRBV4-1 to TRBJ2-1; D is uncertain. This CDR3 is 14 amino acids long. Trimming cost V 2 bases and J 5 bases, with 10 bases left between them. The V gene's germline CDR1 is MGHRA and CDR2 YSYEKL. Here the CDR3 reads CASSQPEQNNEQFF. The CDR3 DNA reads TGCGCCAGCAGCCAACCGGAGCAGAACAATGAGCAGTTCTTC.

The chain has TRBV27 and TRBJ2-3, with TRBD2 identical over 14 bases. Germline V CDR1 and CDR2: MNHEY, SMNVEV (reference sequence). Germline trimming cut 3 bases from V and 0 bases from J; bases unmatched to any gene: 8. The CDR3 is 19 residues long. The CDR3 protein is CASSFGTGTSGGSTDTQYF. CDR3 DNA sequence: TGTGCCAGCAGTTTCGGAACCGGGACTAGCGGGGGTAGCACAGATACGCAGTATTTT.

This clone was detected a few times. This sequence joins TRBV2 and TRBJ2-5; a possible D gene is TRBD1 (5 bases). Germline loops: CDR1 SNHLY, CDR2 FYNNEI. The CDR3 has 13 residues. The V gene lost 3 bases and the J gene lost 7 bases, with 12 bases spanning the gap. CDR3 in DNA: TGTGCCAGCAGTGACGAGTGGGGCTGGACCCAGTACTTC. Its protein product is CASSDEWGWTQYF.

V and J are TRBV27 and TRBJ2-7; TRBD2 might be the D (5 bases). The ends were cut back, 5 bases at V and 0 bases at J, with 8 bases in the middle. Germline CDR1 reads MNHEY; CDR2 reads SMNVEV (reference sequence). The CDR3 consists of 13 residues. The CDR3 DNA sequence: TGTGCCAGCAGTCCGGGGAGCTCCTACGAGCAGTACTTC. Amino acid sequence: CASSPGSSYEQYF.

The gene calls are TRBV27 and TRBJ1-4; TRBD1 might be the D (6 bases). CDR3 length: 14 residues. Germline values: CDR1 MNHEY, CDR2 SMNVEV (reference sequence). Trimming pared 8 bases from V and 4 bases from J, leaving 14 bases between. The CDR3 nucleotides read TGTGCCAGCGGCCGGGGGGCCGATAATGAAAAACTGTTTTTT. Translation gives CASGRGADNEKLFF.

The chain employs TRBV9 and TRBJ1-4; the D is unclear. The CDR3 is made up of 15 amino acids. V was clipped by 2 bases and J by 6 bases, with 14 bases between them. Looked up from germline, CDR1 is SGDLS and CDR2 is YYNGEE. The CDR3 is CASSVAGREDEKLFF. CDR3 coding DNA: TGTGCCAGCAGCGTTGCGGGGAGGGAAGATGAAAAACTGTTTTTT.

The rearrangement joins TRBV7-9 to TRBJ1-4; D unresolved. CDR1 and CDR2 from the germline V gene are SEHNR and FQNEAQ (reference sequence). This CDR3 region has 16 residues. V lost 0 bases to trimming and J lost 1 base, with 9 bases between them. CDR3 sequence (DNA): TGTGCCAGCAGCTTAGCGCCACAACTAACTAATGAAAAACTGTTTTTT. It yields the protein CASSLAPQLTNEKLFF.

As DNA, the CDR3 is TGTGCCAGCAGTCCGGGACTAGCGGGAGGCTCCTACAATGAGCAGTTCTTC. Its translation: CASSPGLAGGSYNEQFF. J is TRBJ2-1 and V is TRBV27; 15 bases are a match to TRBD2. The junction had 2 bases not matched to a gene; V was cut back by 5 bases and J by 0 bases. Per germline, CDR1 MNHEY and CDR2 SMNVEV (reference sequence). The CDR3 is made up of 17 amino acids.

The chain links TRBV27 to TRBJ2-3; 10 bases line up with TRBD2. Germline CDR1 and CDR2: MNHEY and SMNVEV (reference sequence). The V gene end was trimmed by 0 bases and the J gene end by 0 bases; junction bases not matched to a gene: 6. The CDR3 length is 18 residues. DNA of the CDR3: TGTGCCAGCAGTTTATCGATCGTACTAGCGGGAAGCACAGATACGCAGTATTTT. It encodes CASSLSIVLAGSTDTQYF.